This is a list of T cell receptor beta chains from one sample in a study of blood T cell repertoires in COVID-19. Measured with immunoSEQ multiplex PCR; TCRdb has only the in-frame clones, and not every one. The top ten hold around 3.2% of the sample, which has 110,000 to 150,000 clones, around 89% seen once. The source material was peripheral blood. All receptors come from a man aged 55 to 70 with active or convalescent COVID-19. Both conserved end residues are part of each CDR3. A D gene is named only where the DNA matches it firmly. Clone size appears in some rows only: once, few, many, or a class for an expanded clone.

d_gene: -; v_gene: TRBV7-6; abundance: few; j_gene: TRBJ2-2; CDR3aa: CASSFFLGAQNTGELFF; CDR3nt: TGTGCCAGCAGCTTCTTTTTGGGGGCTCAGAACACCGGGGAGCTGTTTTTT
d_gene: -; v_gene: TRBV4-1; abundance: -; j_gene: TRBJ2-7; CDR3aa: CASSQDPSDNYEQYF; CDR3nt: TGCGCCAGCAGCCAAGACCCTTCGGACAACTACGAGCAGTACTTC
d_gene: TRBD2; v_gene: TRBV7-2; abundance: -; j_gene: TRBJ2-3; CDR3aa: CASRETSGGRSDTQYF; CDR3nt: TGTGCCAGCAGAGAGACTAGCGGGGGTAGGTCAGATACGCAGTATTTT
d_gene: -; v_gene: TRBV9; abundance: -; j_gene: TRBJ1-6; CDR3aa: CASSVVGGRNSPLHF; CDR3nt: TGTGCCAGCAGCGTAGTTGGGGGCCGAAATTCACCCCTCCACTTT
d_gene: -; v_gene: TRBV9; abundance: -; j_gene: TRBJ2-1; CDR3aa: CASSVAAASYNEQFF; CDR3nt: TGTGCCAGCAGCGTAGCGGCGGCGTCCTACAATGAGCAGTTCTTC
d_gene: -; v_gene: TRBV4-1; abundance: -; j_gene: TRBJ2-7; CDR3aa: CASSQTGLEQYF; CDR3nt: TGCGCCAGCAGCCAAACAGGGCTCGAGCAGTACTTC
d_gene: -; v_gene: TRBV19; abundance: -; j_gene: TRBJ1-3; CDR3aa: CASSMGQNSGNTIYF; CDR3nt: TGTGCCAGTAGTATGGGACAAAACTCTGGAAACACCATATATTTT
d_gene: TRBD1; v_gene: TRBV5-1; abundance: -; j_gene: TRBJ1-5; CDR3aa: CASSSGQGLGQPQHF; CDR3nt: TGCGCCAGCAGCTCGGGACAGGGGCTCGGTCAGCCCCAGCATTTT
d_gene: -; v_gene: TRBV19; abundance: -; j_gene: TRBJ1-5; CDR3aa: CASSDVLRGNNQPQHF; CDR3nt: TGTGCCAGTAGTGACGTATTACGGGGGAACAATCAGCCCCAGCATTTT
d_gene: -; v_gene: TRBV4-3; abundance: -; j_gene: TRBJ2-2; CDR3aa: CASSQRYGVSNTGELFF; CDR3nt: TGCGCCAGCAGCCAGCGGTACGGGGTTTCGAACACCGGGGAGCTGTTTTTT
d_gene: TRBD2; v_gene: TRBV9; abundance: once; j_gene: TRBJ2-5; CDR3aa: CASSQGLAKETQYF; CDR3nt: TGTGCCAGCAGCCAGGGACTAGCGAAGGAGACCCAGTACTTC
d_gene: TRBD2; v_gene: TRBV9; abundance: -; j_gene: TRBJ2-2; CDR3aa: CASSTPISGGTGELFF; CDR3nt: TGTGCCAGCAGCACACCGATTAGCGGGGGCACCGGGGAGCTGTTTTTT
d_gene: -; v_gene: TRBV11-2; abundance: -; j_gene: TRBJ2-1; CDR3aa: CASSLIQGEQFF; CDR3nt: TGTGCCAGCAGCTTGATACAGGGAGAGCAGTTCTTC
d_gene: -; v_gene: TRBV6-2/TRBV6-3; abundance: -; j_gene: TRBJ1-1; CDR3aa: CASSYYRVEMNTEAFF; CDR3nt: TGTGCCAGCAGTTACTACAGAGTAGAAATGAACACTGAAGCTTTCTTT